The T cell receptor (beta chain) under discussion was sequenced for a study of T cells in Graves' hyperthyroidism and ophthalmopathy. In the study overall: Peripheral blood draws took place at initial diagnosis, ahead of any treatment.

Germline V gene data show CDR1 as SGHRS and CDR2 as YFSETQ. Trimming removed 3 bases from V and 4 bases from J, with 19 bases in between. The CDR3 sequence is 16 residues long. Ophthalmopathy patients had Clinical Activity Score at least 3, NOSPECS grade at least 4, duration under 3 months. The PBMCs were taken from around 9.1 ml of fresh peripheral blood. TCR beta CDR3 region amplification was performed from RNA transcripts. In the first-round RT-PCR of the TCR CDR3, the HTBI primer set was used. TCRdb called the multiplex PCR reads again in MiXCR, with one record for every CDR3 protein. The sample carries 300,000 to 450,000 distinct CDR3 sequences, over 15% recorded once.

The V call is TRBV5-1, the J call TRBJ2-5; D perhaps matches TRBD1 (6 bases). Sequenced input: blood. The sequence derives from a woman in her forties with Graves' ophthalmopathy. The CDR3 nucleotides are TGCGCCAGCAGCTCCCGCGCAGGGGCCACACGAGAGACCCAGTACTTC. Encoded protein: CASSSRAGATRETQYF.